This entry describes one TCR beta chain. The data stem from a study of blood T cell repertoires in COVID-19. Whole-study context: The United States, Italy and Spain provided the acute and convalescent COVID-19 samples. Sources were T cells, B-cell-depleted T cells, or PBMCs; the material itself was cDNA or gDNA.

In the original analysis: Reference gene primer amplification in the assay estimated nucleated cell counts. Profiled with immunoSEQ multiplex PCR; TCRdb holds only in-frame clones, not every one. The V and J calls and the clone size are those of that table, but D and trimming were determined from the DNA. The table lists about 28,000 clones, about 90% of them singletons, with less than 9.5% in the top ten. The sequencing input was peripheral blood. This sequence originates from a human donor in a cohort sampled during active COVID-19.

The CDR3 protein is CASSWGRRNGNTIYF. For the CDR3, the DNA is TGTGCCAGCAGCTGGGGGCGCCGAAATGGAAACACCATATATTTT. The rearrangement links TRBV5-6 to TRBJ1-3; TRBD1 is a possible D gene (6 bases). Trimming cost V 3 bases and J 3 bases, with 13 bases left between them. This CDR3 contains 15 residues. Germline values: CDR1 SGHDT, CDR2 YYEEEE.